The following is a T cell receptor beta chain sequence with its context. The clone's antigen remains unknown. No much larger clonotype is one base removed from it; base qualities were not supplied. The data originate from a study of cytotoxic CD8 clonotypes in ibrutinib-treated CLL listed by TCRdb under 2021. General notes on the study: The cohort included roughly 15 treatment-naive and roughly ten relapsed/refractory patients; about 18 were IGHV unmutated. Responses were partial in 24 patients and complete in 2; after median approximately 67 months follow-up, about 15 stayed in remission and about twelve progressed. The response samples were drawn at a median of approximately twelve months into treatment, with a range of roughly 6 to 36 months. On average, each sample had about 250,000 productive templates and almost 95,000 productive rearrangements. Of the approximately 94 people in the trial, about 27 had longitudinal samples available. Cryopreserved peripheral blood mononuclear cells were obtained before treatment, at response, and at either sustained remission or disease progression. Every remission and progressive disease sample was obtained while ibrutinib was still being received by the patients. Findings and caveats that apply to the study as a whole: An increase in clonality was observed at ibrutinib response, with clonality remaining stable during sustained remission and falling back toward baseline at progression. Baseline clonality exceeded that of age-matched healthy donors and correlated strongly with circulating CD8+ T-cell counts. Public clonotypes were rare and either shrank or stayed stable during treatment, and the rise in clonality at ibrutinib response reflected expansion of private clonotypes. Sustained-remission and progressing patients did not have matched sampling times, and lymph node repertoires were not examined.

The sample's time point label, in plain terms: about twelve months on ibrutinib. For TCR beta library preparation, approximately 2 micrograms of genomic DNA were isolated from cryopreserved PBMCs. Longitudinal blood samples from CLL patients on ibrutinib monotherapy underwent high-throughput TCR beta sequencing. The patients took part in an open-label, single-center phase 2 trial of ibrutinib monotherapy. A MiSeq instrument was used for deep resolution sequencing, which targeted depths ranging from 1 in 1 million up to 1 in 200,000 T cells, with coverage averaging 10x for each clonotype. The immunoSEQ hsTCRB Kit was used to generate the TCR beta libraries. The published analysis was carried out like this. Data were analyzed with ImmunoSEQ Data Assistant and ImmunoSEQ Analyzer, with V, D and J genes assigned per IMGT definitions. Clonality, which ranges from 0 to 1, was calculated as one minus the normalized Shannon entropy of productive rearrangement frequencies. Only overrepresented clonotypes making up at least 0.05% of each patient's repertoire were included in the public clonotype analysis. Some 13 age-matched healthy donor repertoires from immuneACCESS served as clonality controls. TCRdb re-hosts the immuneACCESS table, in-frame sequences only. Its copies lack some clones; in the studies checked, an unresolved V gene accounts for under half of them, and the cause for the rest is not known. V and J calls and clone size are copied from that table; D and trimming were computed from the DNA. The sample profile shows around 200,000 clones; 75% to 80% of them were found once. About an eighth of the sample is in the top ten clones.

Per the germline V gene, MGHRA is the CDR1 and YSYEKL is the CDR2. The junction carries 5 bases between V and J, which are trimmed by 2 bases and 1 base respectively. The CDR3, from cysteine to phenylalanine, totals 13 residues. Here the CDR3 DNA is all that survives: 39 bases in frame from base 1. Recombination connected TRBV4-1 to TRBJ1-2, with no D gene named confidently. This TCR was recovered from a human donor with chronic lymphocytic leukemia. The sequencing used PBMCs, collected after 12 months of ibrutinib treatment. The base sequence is TGCGCCAGCAGCCAAACAGATAACTATGGCTACACCTTC. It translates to CASSQTDNYGYTF.